This TCR beta chain was recovered during a study of patients and donors after allogeneic stem cell transplantation. Germline CDR1 reads MNHNY; CDR2 reads SVGAGI (reference sequence). There are 12 residues in the CDR3. The V end lost 6 bases, the J end lost 5 bases, and 11 bases lay between the germline ends. TCRdb re-called the RT-PCR reads through MiXCR, storing one row per CDR3 protein. The table records about a million distinct CDR3 sequences, over 15% of them present only once. The chain links TRBV6-6 to TRBJ2-7; D tentatively reads TRBD1 or TRBD2 (5 bases each). This clonotype originated in a human donor who was either an allogeneic HSCT recipient or a stem cell or donor lymphocyte infusion donor (not recorded which). It is not recorded whose cells these are; they may come from a transplant donor. Sequencing was done on a sample of blood, either unsorted or a sorted T cell fraction (not recorded which). CDR3 bases: TGTGCCAGCAGGTTCCGGGGACACGAGCAGTACTTC. The encoded protein is CASRFRGHEQYF.